This T cell receptor beta chain was captured in a study of T cell responses to AZD1222 COVID-19 vaccine. Using immunoSEQ multiplex PCR, the repertoire was profiled, and TCRdb retains in-frame clones only, with some absent. The sample has about 120,000 clones, more than 85% seen once. The sample holds one count of this clone. This TCR came from an adult in good health. The specimen comprised peripheral blood, sampled on day 0 of AZD1222 vaccination.

CDR3 nucleotide sequence: TGTGCCAGCAGTTACTGGTCAGGGGTCTATAACTATGGCTACACCTTC. Encoded protein: CASSYWSGVYNYGYTF. V usage is TRBV6-5 and J usage is TRBJ1-2, with D perhaps TRBD1 (6 bases). Trimming cost V 1 base and J 1 base, with 13 bases left between them. Germline V gene lookup returns CDR1 MNHEY and CDR2 SVGAGI. The CDR3 is made up of 16 amino acids.